This TCR beta chain was identified in a study of T cells in Graves' hyperthyroidism and ophthalmopathy. V lost 4 bases, J lost 2 bases, and 14 bases lay in between. The CDR3 loop spans 15 amino acids. Germline CDR1 is MGHRA and CDR2 is YSYEKL. Using RNA transcripts as the source, TCR beta CDR3 regions were amplified. With the HTBI primer set, the TCR CDR3 went through a first round of RT-PCR. TCRdb passed the multiplex PCR reads through MiXCR, listing each CDR3 protein once. The table has 650,000 to 750,000 distinct CDR3 sequences, 12% to 15% seen once. The sample holds many counts of this clonotype. Graves' hyperthyroidism was deemed stable given no ophthalmopathy progression within 18 months. Criteria for exclusion of patients were uncontrolled infection, other autoimmune disease, pregnancy or lactation. Diagnoses used clinical symptoms, serum thyroxine and TRAb, thyroid ultrasound and orbital computed tomography.

The clonotype comes from a young woman with Graves' hyperthyroidism. Material: blood. The V gene is TRBV4-1, the J gene TRBJ1-1, with no clear D. CDR3 protein: CASSPRERTNTEAFF. For the CDR3, the DNA is TGCGCCAGCAGCCCCCGGGAGAGAACAAACACTGAAGCTTTCTTT.